One TCR beta chain is described in this entry. The specificity of this receptor is unknown. No base-level quality is on record; no much larger clone is a single base apart. Library generation was performed with RT-PCR. The instrument given in TCRdb is Illumina HiSeq 2500. The public reads were run again by TCRdb, first through fastp at Q25 and then through MiXCR, and only productive beta chains were kept. Merged by CDR3 protein, the rows form single entries marked with the most common genes and DNA. The sample data list hundreds of thousands of distinct CDR3 sequences, and 12% of these were observed just once. The ten largest account for 7.8% of the sample. This sample was taken from a study of response to subunit inactivated influenza vaccine (dated by TCRdb to the late 2010s). Looking at the study overall: Deep quantitative profiling of the T cell receptor repertoire was used in the study to follow responses to a trivalent subunit inactivated influenza vaccine. What the study reported, not specific to this receptor: It was suggested by the authors that each seasonal influenza vaccination may recruit only a limited number of new T cells.

Taken from cysteine to phenylalanine, the CDR3 has 13 residues. The kept DNA is CDR3 alone, 39 bases in frame from the first base. The germline V gene (reference sequence) gives CDR1 as GTSNPN and CDR2 as SVGIG. V lost 2 bases and J lost 1 base; the stretch between them is 8 bases long. This material consisted of non-naive T cells sorted from PBMCs, taken around two weeks before vaccination. The cell subset or site tag for this specimen amounts to: memory T cell fraction. The clonotype was recovered from a man aged 45-60 years who received an inactivated influenza vaccine. Donor details come from another sample of the same person, matched by shared clones. The V and J genes are TRBV30 and TRBJ1-1; no D gene call is confident. The CDR3 region: CAWSTLKNTEAFF. DNA sequence: TGTGCCTGGAGTACGCTGAAGAACACTGAAGCTTTCTTT.